A selection of T cell receptor beta chains follows, all from one sample in a study of blood T cell repertoires in COVID-19. The repertoire was sequenced with immunoSEQ multiplex PCR; TCRdb's copy has only in-frame clones and lacks some. The table records 120,000 to 150,000 clones, approximately 85% of them present only once. The sample comprised peripheral blood. The receptor source for this set is a woman in her sixties with COVID-19, enrolled during active disease. CDR3s include the opening cysteine and the closing phenylalanine or tryptophan. D genes are given only for firm matches. Clone size, where shown, is once, few, many, or a class for clones that have expanded.

D gene,clone size,J gene,V gene,CDR3 DNA,CDR3 protein
.,.,TRBJ1-2,TRBV6-5,TGTGCCAGCAGGGACAGACAGCCGGAATATGGCTACACCTTC,CASRDRQPEYGYTF
.,.,TRBJ1-6,TRBV6-5,TGTGCCAGCAGGGTAAGCCTGAATAATTCACCCCTCCACTTT,CASRVSLNNSPLHF
.,.,TRBJ1-1,TRBV11-2,TGTGCCAGCAGGCCCACAGGGAGGGCTGAAGCTTTCTTT,CASRPTGRAEAFF
TRBD1,.,TRBJ2-2,TRBV6-2/TRBV6-3,TGTGCCAGCAGTTCGAGGGGGCCCTACACCGGGGAGCTGTTTTTT,CASSSRGPYTGELFF
.,.,TRBJ1-5,TRBV7-2,TGTGCCAGCAGCTTAGTGGTTCACGGGATGCAGCCCCAGCATTTT,CASSLVVHGMQPQHF
.,.,TRBJ1-3,TRBV6-5,TGTGCCAGCAGTCAGTGGAGGACCTCTGGAAACACCATATATTTT,CASSQWRTSGNTIYF
TRBD1,once,TRBJ1-2,TRBV27,TGTGCCAGCAGTTCACCCGGGACAGGGGGCGGGTATGGCTACACCTTC,CASSSPGTGGGYGYTF
.,.,TRBJ1-4,TRBV9,TGTGCCAGCAGAGCGGAGGCTAATGAAAAACTGTTTTTT,CASRAEANEKLFF
.,.,TRBJ1-5,TRBV7-9,TGTGCCAGCAGTTCAGGGGCAGGTCAGCCCCAGCATTTT,CASSSGAGQPQHF
.,.,TRBJ2-3,TRBV2,TGTGCCAGCAGTGAAGCCAGGGTCAGAGATACGCAGTATTTT,CASSEARVRDTQYF
.,.,TRBJ1-1,TRBV7-8,TGTGCCAGCAGTCCGGGGGGTCAGAAGAACACTGAAGCTTTCTTT,CASSPGGQKNTEAFF
.,few,TRBJ1-3,TRBV14,TGTGCCAGCAGCCAAAATAGCTCTGGAAACACCATATATTTT,CASSQNSSGNTIYF